This entry describes one T cell receptor (beta chain). This clonotype showed up many times. Its cognate antigen has yet to be identified. One end of the junction is discordant with germline, which a read error may explain. This sample was included in a study of identical twins (dated by TCRdb to 2016 to 2017). Looking at the study overall: The study deep-sequenced TCR alpha and beta repertoires from monozygotic twins, unrelated adults of various ages and cord blood to test whether fetal clonotypes persist. To rule out contamination, replicate twin experiments were performed at different times with different library preparation protocols.

Receptor libraries were prepared by 5' RACE. TCRdb names Illumina HiSeq 2000 as the instrument used. Template switching introduced a universal primer binding site; the final cDNA contained a unique molecular identifier, enabling accurate counting of TCR cDNA molecules. Specific primers in the conserved constant-segment region were used to synthesize first-strand cDNA for TCR alpha and beta chains. To control for contamination, every cDNA library carried two barcodes: a SMART-Mk sample barcode plus Illumina barcodes. TruSeq adapter sequences, together with Illumina sample barcodes, were added in two successive PCR steps. The TCR alpha and beta cDNA libraries were sequenced on the Illumina HiSeq platform using custom primers. Under the source paper's analysis protocol: Unique molecular identifiers were extracted from raw reads with MiGEC, and CDR3 positions were determined with MiXCR. Recombination models were inferred per individual with the repgenHMM and IGoR tools using an EM algorithm. The tcR package in R was used for shared clonotype analysis, with sharing normalized by the product of cloneset sizes. Out-of-frame nonproductive sequences were analyzed to study raw recombination free of thymic and clonal selection effects. TCRdb reworked the public reads: Q25 trimming with fastp, MiXCR clone assembly, productive beta chains retained. All rows with the same CDR3 protein become a single entry with the most common DNA and genes. TCRdb, not the authors, supplied the V and J calls. The sample has a few hundred thousand distinct CDR3 sequences on record, about 8% of them singletons. 3% of the sample comes from the top ten.

What the study reported, not specific to this receptor: Zero-insertion analyses could be partly confounded by invariant T cells such as MAIT and iNKT, though diverse VJ usage argued against such confounding for most clonotypes. In monozygotic twins, out-of-frame TCR alpha sharing was systematically underestimated by recombination models, although the models agreed with sharing between unrelated individuals. Because the same donors could not be followed over many years, the conclusions relied on cross-sectional statistical analysis. Excess twin sharing in beta out-of-frame sequences was weaker because fewer shared sequences lowered the signal-to-noise ratio. Fewer insertions were carried by abundant cord blood beta clonotypes; a weaker similar trend was observed in young adult naive repertoires, while no such trend was observed in memory repertoires. Compared with coincidental sharing between unrelated individuals, out-of-frame TCR alpha sequences shared between twins had an excess of sequences with low generation probability.

The CDR3 sequence holds 11 residues, the cysteine and phenylalanine included. Only the CDR3 portion is preserved as DNA: 33 bases, with reading frame beginning at the first base. From the germline V gene (reference sequence), CDR1 is LGHDT and CDR2 is YNNKEL. Every donor in the study was a healthy Caucasian. Three pairs of female monozygotic twins, all aged about 18 to 30 years, were included in the twin cohort. Positive isolation kits from Invitrogen were used to isolate the CD4+ and CD8+ T cell populations. Separately, the same data were catalogued under a study of yellow fever vaccine responses in identical twins. The second publication reports: According to the authors, the vaccine-induced T cell response in identical twins seemed to be partly convergent and partly specific to each individual. In the study, vaccine-responding T cell clones were precisely tracked in identical twins.

The sample was CD8+ T cells sorted from blood. The sequence was collected from a young woman in good health. The chain is encoded by TRBV3-1 joined to TRBJ2-7, with an unclear D gene assignment. The nucleotide sequence is given as TGTGCCAGCAGCCAAGGGGGTTCGACACACTTC. Its coded protein is CASSQGGSTHF.